The sequence of this T cell receptor (beta chain) was determined in a study of cytomegalovirus exposure and HLA in healthy donors. Study as a whole: In a previous analysis, about 100 million unique TCR beta sequences were found from roughly 180 million T cells.

This cohort consisted of healthy bone marrow donors. Sampled while nominally healthy, donors likely had unrecorded immune exposures. Primers for the PCR totalled 60 Vbeta and 13 Jbeta. Clones were read by immunoSEQ multiplex PCR, and TCRdb kept only the in-frame ones, dropping some. Among 150,000 to 200,000 clones listed, approximately 80% were seen once. The CDR3 is made up of 15 amino acids. Germline CDR1 SGHNT, CDR2 YYREEE (reference sequence). This TCR came from a woman between 45 and 60 years old in good health and CMV-seronegative. The chain has TRBV5-4 and TRBJ2-5, with TRBD1 matching 8 bases. The J call may not be correct, given that the DNA end is closer to TRBJ2-7. Sequencing was done on a sample of PBMCs. CDR3: CASSFGQGQAYEQYF. CDR3 DNA: TGTGCCAGCAGCTTTGGACAGGGTCAGGCCTACGAGCAGTACTTC.